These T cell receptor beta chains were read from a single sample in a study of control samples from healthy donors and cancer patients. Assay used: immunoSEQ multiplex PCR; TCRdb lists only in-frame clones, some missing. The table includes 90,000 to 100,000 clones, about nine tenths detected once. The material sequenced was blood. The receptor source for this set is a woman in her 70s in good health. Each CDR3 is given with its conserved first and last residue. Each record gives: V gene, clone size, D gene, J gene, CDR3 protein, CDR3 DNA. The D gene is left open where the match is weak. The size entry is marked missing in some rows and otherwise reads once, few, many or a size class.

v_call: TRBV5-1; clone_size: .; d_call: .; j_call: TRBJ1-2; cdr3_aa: CASSLRESGGYTF; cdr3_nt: TGCGCCAGCAGCTTGAGGGAGTCAGGCGGCTACACCTTC
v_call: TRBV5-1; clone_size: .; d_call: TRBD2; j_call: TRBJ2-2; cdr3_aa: CASSLRTSGGANTGELFF; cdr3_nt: TGCGCCAGCAGCCTCCGGACTAGCGGGGGGGCGAACACCGGGGAGCTGTTTTTT
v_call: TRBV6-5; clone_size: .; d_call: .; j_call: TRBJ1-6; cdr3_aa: CASTARDKPSPLHF; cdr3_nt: TGTGCCAGCACTGCCCGGGACAAACCTTCACCCCTCCACTTT
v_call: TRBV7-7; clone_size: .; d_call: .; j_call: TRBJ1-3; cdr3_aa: CASSSGPANTIYF; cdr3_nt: TGTGCTAGCAGTTCCGGACCGGCGAACACCATATATTTT
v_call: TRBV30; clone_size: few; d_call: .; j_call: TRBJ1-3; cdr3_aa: CAWQQGSGNTIYF; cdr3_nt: TGTGCCTGGCAACAGGGCTCTGGAAACACCATATATTTT
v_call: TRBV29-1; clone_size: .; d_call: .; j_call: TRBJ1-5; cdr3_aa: CSVAGLGNQPQHF; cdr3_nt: TGCAGCGTTGCCGGGTTAGGTAATCAGCCCCAGCATTTT
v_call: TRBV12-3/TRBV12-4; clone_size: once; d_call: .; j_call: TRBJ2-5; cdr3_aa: CASKPDSQETQYF; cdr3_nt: TGTGCCAGCAAGCCGGACAGTCAAGAGACCCAGTACTTC
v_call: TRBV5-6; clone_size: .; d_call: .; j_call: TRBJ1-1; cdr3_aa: CASSLVAGSGEMNTEAFF; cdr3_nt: TGTGCCAGCAGCTTGGTGGCAGGCTCCGGTGAGATGAACACTGAAGCTTTCTTT
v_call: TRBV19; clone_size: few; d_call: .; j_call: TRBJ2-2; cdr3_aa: CASKTDNTGELFF; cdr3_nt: TGTGCCAGTAAGACAGACAACACCGGGGAGCTGTTTTTT
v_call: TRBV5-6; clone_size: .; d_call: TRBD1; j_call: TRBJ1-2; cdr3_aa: CASRGGQSGGYTF; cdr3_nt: TGTGCCAGCAGGGGGGGACAGAGTGGGGGCTACACCTTC
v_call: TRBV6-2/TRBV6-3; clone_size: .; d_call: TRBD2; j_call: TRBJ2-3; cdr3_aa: CASSYSTGGSGSLSTDTQYF; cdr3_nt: TGTGCCAGCAGTTACTCGACGGGGGGTAGCGGGAGTTTGAGCACAGATACGCAGTATTTT
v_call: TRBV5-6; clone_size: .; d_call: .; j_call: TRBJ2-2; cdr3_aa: CASSLFEHRDTGELFF; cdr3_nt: TGTGCCAGCAGCTTATTCGAGCACCGGGACACCGGGGAGCTGTTTTTT
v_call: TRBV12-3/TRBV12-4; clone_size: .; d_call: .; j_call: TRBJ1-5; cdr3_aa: CASSLGQLQPQHF; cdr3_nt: TGTGCCAGCAGTTTGGGCCAGCTTCAGCCCCAGCATTTT
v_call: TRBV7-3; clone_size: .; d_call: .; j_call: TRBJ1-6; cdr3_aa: CASSLTTGSPLHF; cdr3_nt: TGTGCCAGCAGCTTAACTACAGGATCACCCCTCCACTTT
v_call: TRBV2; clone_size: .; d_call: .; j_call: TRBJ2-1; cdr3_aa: CASSEALGNEQFF; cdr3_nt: TGTGCCAGCAGTGAAGCGCTTGGGAATGAGCAGTTCTTC
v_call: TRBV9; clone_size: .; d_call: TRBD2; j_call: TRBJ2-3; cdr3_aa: CASSVTSVGTDTQYF; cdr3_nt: TGTGCCAGCAGCGTCACTAGCGTGGGCACAGATACGCAGTATTTT
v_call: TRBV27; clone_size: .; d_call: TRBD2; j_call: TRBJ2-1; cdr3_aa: CASTPRGSGNNEQFF; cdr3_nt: TGTGCCAGCACCCCTCGGGGAAGCGGGAACAATGAGCAGTTCTTC
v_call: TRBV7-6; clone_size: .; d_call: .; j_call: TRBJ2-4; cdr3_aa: CASSLVGPGPYLQNIQYF; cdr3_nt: TGTGCCAGCAGCTTAGTTGGCCCGGGTCCGTACCTCCAAAACATTCAGTACTTC
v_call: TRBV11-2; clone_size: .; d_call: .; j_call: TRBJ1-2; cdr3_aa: CASSLAGNYGYTF; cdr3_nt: TGTGCCAGCAGCTTAGCAGGGAACTATGGCTACACCTTC
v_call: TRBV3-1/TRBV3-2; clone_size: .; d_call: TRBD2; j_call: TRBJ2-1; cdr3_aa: CASSQDLAGHYNEQFF; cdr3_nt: TGTGCCAGCAGCCAAGATCTAGCGGGGCACTACAATGAGCAGTTCTTC
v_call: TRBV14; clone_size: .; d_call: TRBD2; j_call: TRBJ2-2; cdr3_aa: CASSQDLGTSGGELFF; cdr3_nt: TGTGCCAGCAGCCAAGATCTGGGGACTAGCGGCGGGGAGCTGTTTTTT
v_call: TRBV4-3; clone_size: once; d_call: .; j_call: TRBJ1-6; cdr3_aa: CASSQDTVGGNSPLHF; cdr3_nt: TGCGCCAGCAGCCAAGATACAGTGGGGGGTAATTCACCCCTCCACTTT
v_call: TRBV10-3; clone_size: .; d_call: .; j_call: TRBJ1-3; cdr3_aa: CAISDGGGSSGNTIYF; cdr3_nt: TGTGCCATCAGTGATGGGGGAGGTTCCTCTGGAAACACCATATATTTT
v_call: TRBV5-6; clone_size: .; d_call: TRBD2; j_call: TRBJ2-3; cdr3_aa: CASSAVLAGGIDTQYF; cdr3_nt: TGTGCCAGCAGCGCCGTACTAGCGGGGGGTATAGATACGCAGTATTTT
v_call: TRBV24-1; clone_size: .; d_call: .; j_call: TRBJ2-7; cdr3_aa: CATSIRTEYF; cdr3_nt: TGTGCCACCAGTATAAGGACTGAGTACTTC
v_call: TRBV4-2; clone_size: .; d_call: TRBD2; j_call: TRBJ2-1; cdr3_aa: CASSPGGLAGLNEQFF; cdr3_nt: TGTGCCAGCAGCCCAGGGGGACTAGCGGGTTTGAATGAGCAGTTCTTC
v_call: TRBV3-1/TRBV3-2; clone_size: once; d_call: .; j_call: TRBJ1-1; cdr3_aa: CASSQGREFAEAFF; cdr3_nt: TGTGCCAGCAGCCAGGGCAGGGAATTTGCTGAAGCTTTCTTT
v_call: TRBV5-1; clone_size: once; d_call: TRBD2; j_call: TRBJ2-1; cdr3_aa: CASSSLAGGTNEQFF; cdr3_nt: TGCGCCAGCAGCTCACTAGCGGGGGGGACGAATGAGCAGTTCTTC
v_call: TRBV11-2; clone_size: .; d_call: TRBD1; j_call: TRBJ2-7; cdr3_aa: CASRSTSGTGFYEQYF; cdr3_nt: TGTGCCAGCAGATCAACATCCGGGACAGGCTTCTACGAGCAGTACTTC
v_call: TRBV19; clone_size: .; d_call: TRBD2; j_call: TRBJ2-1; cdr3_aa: CASSTGTSGTNEQFF; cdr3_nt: TGTGCCAGTAGTACTGGGACTAGCGGGACCAATGAGCAGTTCTTC
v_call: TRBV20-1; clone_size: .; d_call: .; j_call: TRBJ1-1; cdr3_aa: CSASPLTGTEAFF; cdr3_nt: TGCAGTGCTAGTCCCCTAACTGGGACTGAAGCTTTCTTT
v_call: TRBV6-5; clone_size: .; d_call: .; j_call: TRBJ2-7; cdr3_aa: CASSYLQNYEQYF; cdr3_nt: TGTGCCAGCAGTTATCTACAGAACTACGAGCAGTACTTC
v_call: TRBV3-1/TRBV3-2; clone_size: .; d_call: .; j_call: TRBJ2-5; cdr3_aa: CASSQDQGSWETQYF; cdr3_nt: TGTGCCAGCAGCCAAGATCAGGGTAGCTGGGAGACCCAGTACTTC
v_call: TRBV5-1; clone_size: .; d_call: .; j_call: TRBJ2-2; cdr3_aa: CASSSGDTNTGELFF; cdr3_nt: TGCGCCAGCAGCTCAGGGGACACTAACACCGGGGAGCTGTTTTTT
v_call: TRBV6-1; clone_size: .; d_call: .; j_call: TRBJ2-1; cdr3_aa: CASSEAANEQFF; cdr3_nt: TGTGCCAGCAGTGAGGCGGCAAATGAGCAGTTCTTC
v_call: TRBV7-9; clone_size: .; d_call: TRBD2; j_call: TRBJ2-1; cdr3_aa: CASSPHPREGGNEQFF; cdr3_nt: TGTGCCAGCAGCCCCCACCCACGGGAGGGGGGCAATGAGCAGTTCTTC
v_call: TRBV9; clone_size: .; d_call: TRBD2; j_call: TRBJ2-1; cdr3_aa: CASSAPGRAGVSYNEQFF; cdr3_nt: TGTGCCAGCAGCGCCCCGGGTCGCGCGGGGGTATCCTACAATGAGCAGTTCTTC
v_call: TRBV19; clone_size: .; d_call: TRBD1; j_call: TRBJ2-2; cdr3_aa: CASSYSQGAGGELFF; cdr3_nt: TGTGCCAGTAGTTACTCACAGGGGGCGGGCGGGGAGCTGTTTTTT
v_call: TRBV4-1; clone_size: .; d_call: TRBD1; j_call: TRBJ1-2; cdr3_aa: CASSQVPGQVKIYGYTF; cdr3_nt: TGCGCCAGCAGCCAAGTCCCTGGACAGGTTAAAATCTATGGCTACACCTTC
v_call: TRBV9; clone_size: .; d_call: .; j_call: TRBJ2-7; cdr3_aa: CASSPSESYEQYF; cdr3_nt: TGTGCCAGCAGCCCATCCGAGAGTTACGAGCAGTACTTC
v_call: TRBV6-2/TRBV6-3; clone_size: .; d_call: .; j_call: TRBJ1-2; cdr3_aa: CASSYTTVYGYTF; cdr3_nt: TGTGCCAGCAGTTACACGACGGTCTATGGCTACACCTTC
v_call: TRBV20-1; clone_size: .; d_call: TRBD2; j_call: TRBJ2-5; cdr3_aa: CSGTSQETQYF; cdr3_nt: TGCAGTGGGACTAGTCAGGAGACCCAGTACTTC
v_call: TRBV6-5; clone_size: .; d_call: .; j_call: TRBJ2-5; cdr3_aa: CASGIGRTQYF; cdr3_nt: TGTGCCAGCGGAATAGGGAGGACCCAGTACTTC